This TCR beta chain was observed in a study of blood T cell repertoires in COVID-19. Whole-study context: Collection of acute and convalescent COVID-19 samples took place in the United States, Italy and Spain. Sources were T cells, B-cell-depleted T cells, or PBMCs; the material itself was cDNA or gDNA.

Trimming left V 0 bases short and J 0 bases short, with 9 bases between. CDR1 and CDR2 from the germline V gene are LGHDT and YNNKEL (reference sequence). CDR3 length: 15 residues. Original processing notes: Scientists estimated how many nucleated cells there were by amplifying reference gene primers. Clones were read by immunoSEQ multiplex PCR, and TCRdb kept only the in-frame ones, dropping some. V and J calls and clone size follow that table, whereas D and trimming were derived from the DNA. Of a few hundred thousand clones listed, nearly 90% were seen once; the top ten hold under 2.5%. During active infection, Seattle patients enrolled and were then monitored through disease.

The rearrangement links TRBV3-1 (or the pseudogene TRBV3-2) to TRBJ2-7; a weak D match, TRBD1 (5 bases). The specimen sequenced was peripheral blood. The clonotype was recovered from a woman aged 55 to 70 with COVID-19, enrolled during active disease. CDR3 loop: CASSQDPGSSYEQYF. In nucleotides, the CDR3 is TGTGCCAGCAGCCAAGACCCAGGGTCCTCCTACGAGCAGTACTTC.